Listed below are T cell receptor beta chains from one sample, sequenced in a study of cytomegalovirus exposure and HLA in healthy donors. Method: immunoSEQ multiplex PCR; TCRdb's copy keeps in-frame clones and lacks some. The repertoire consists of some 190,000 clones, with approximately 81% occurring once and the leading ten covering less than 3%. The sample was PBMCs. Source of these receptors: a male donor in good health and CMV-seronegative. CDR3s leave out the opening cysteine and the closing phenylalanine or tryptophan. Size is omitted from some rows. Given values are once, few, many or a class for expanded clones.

CDR3aa: ASSVGAGNTLSTDTQY; v_gene: TRBV9; abundance: NA
CDR3aa: ASSEAQTSGSGYEQY; v_gene: TRBV6-1; abundance: NA
CDR3aa: ASSSGTGNMGQY; v_gene: TRBV5-5; abundance: NA
CDR3aa: ASSPGQGAPETYEQY; v_gene: TRBV18; abundance: once
CDR3aa: ASSVGTGLYEQY; v_gene: TRBV25-1; abundance: NA
CDR3aa: ASTSGFDEQY; v_gene: TRBV7-2; abundance: NA
CDR3aa: AWSGGSSQPQH; v_gene: TRBV30; abundance: NA
CDR3aa: ASSEGGQGIDTQY; v_gene: TRBV2; abundance: NA
CDR3aa: ASSPSGAGGYEQY; v_gene: TRBV9; abundance: NA
CDR3aa: ASSLGLAGGTYNEQF; v_gene: TRBV2; abundance: NA
CDR3aa: AWGGQGDGYT; v_gene: TRBV30; abundance: NA
CDR3aa: AIGVQETQY; v_gene: TRBV27; abundance: NA
CDR3aa: SVQRVGAPYEQY; v_gene: TRBV29-1; abundance: NA
CDR3aa: ASSIRSSGYNEQF; v_gene: TRBV19; abundance: NA
CDR3aa: ASSYSGNSYEQY; v_gene: TRBV6-5; abundance: once
CDR3aa: ASSLGPGVDTQY; v_gene: TRBV5-1; abundance: NA
CDR3aa: ASGGGETQY; v_gene: TRBV10-3; abundance: NA
CDR3aa: ASSQTDFSGANVLT; v_gene: TRBV4-1; abundance: few
CDR3aa: ASSLEMAGNTIY; v_gene: TRBV7-2; abundance: NA
CDR3aa: ASSLGGDRANEKLF; v_gene: TRBV7-2; abundance: NA
CDR3aa: ASSYGGRGYEQY; v_gene: TRBV6-5; abundance: few
CDR3aa: ASSLGQMGTEAF; v_gene: TRBV7-6; abundance: NA
CDR3aa: AWSQPGTGGSPLH; v_gene: TRBV30; abundance: NA
CDR3aa: ASSKGQGFGVDSNQPQH; v_gene: TRBV28; abundance: NA
CDR3aa: ASSLVQGAGETQY; v_gene: TRBV5-1; abundance: NA
CDR3aa: ASSQGDTGELF; v_gene: TRBV18; abundance: NA
CDR3aa: ASSITTGGDGYT; v_gene: TRBV9; abundance: once
CDR3aa: ASSLGTGTTGELF; v_gene: TRBV7-3; abundance: NA
CDR3aa: ASSPGFQRVVQETQY; v_gene: TRBV18; abundance: NA
CDR3aa: ASSPGQGETQY; v_gene: TRBV7-6; abundance: NA
CDR3aa: ASSPSPRQELSGNTIY; v_gene: TRBV5-1; abundance: NA
CDR3aa: ASNKLAGGDNEQF; v_gene: TRBV7-3; abundance: NA